Shown below are 10 T cell receptor beta chains from a single sample sequenced in a study of CD8 T cells in cerebrospinal fluid in Alzheimer's disease. TCRdb reprocessed the 10x single-cell sequencing reads and keeps a single row for each CDR3 protein, giving no DNA. This repertoire includes 1,500 to 2,000 distinct CDR3 sequences. Sequences were obtained from cerebrospinal fluid. All receptors derive from a human donor with mild cognitive impairment.

This clonotype is labeled medium-sized based on frequency. This chain connects TRBV4-1 to TRBJ1-5. The CDR3 runs to 15 residues. CDR1 is MGHRA, CDR2 YSYEKL, per germline. The CDR3 protein is CASSQAWPSNQPQHF.

The chain combines TRBV9 with TRBJ1-6; absent DNA, TCRdb's TRBD1 call cannot be checked. The CDR3 loop spans 20 amino acids. Germline V gene lookup returns CDR1 SGDLS and CDR2 YYNGEE. CDR3 amino acids: CASSGPGQRSSDSYNSPLHF.

This clonotype is classed as medium-sized by frequency. The genes are TRBV20-1 and TRBJ2-3; the TCRdb call, TRBD2, lacks DNA for checking. Germline assignment: CDR1 DFQATT and CDR2 SNEGSKA (reference sequence). The CDR3 runs 13 residues. CDR3 sequence reads: CSAAWGATAPQYF.

This chain connects TRBV24-1 to TRBJ2-2; the D gene TCRdb calls, TRBD2, cannot be checked with no DNA. The CDR3 runs 15 residues. Germline assignment: CDR1 KGHDR and CDR2 SFDVKD. CDR3 in amino acids: CATRGLAGSTGELFF.

By frequency, this clonotype is medium-sized. The chain employs TRBV7-6 and TRBJ2-1; TCRdb reports TRBD2, a call that lacks DNA to check it against. Germline V CDR1 and CDR2: SGHVS, FNYEAQ. The CDR3 extends over 13 amino acids. The chain's CDR3 is CASSFRLAGPQFF.

This clonotype registers medium-sized by frequency. This rearrangement joins TRBV19 to TRBJ2-1; TCRdb names TRBD1, which stays unverified in the absence of DNA. The CDR3 has 15 amino acids. The germline gives CDR1 LNHDA, CDR2 SQIVND (reference sequence). The CDR3: CASSQGVPSYNEQFF.

Frequency places this clonotype as medium-sized. The rearrangement uses TRBV10-2 and TRBJ2-3; lacking DNA, the TRBD2 call made by TCRdb goes unchecked. This CDR3 is built from 14 residues. Germline V gives CDR1 WSHSY, CDR2 SAAADI. This CDR3 reads CASSVAGWADTQYF.

The genes are TRBV29-1 and TRBJ1-1. The CDR3 is 15 amino acids. Germline CDR1 is SQVTM and CDR2 is ANQGSEA. CDR3 protein: CSVSQDDKAGGEAFF.

J is TRBJ1-5 and V is TRBV19; the D gene TCRdb calls, TRBD1, cannot be checked with no DNA. CDR3 size: 14 residues. Germline V gene sequence: CDR1 LNHDA, CDR2 SQIVND (reference sequence). The chain's CDR3 is CASSTRQGNQPQHF.

Considering frequency, this clonotype is medium-sized. This chain links TRBV5-4 with TRBJ1-1. The germline V gene encodes CDR1 SGHNT and CDR2 YYREEE (reference sequence). This CDR3 region has 13 residues. CDR3 loop: CASSGSFETSAFF.